The rows below give T cell receptor beta chains drawn from one sample of a study of monozygotic twins with inflammatory bowel disease. Reanalyzing the 5' RACE reads, TCRdb keeps one entry per CDR3 protein, without DNA. Its listing shows fewer than 200,000 distinct CDR3 sequences. The specimen was blood. The receptor source for this set is a human donor with ulcerative colitis or Crohn's disease, or a healthy co-twin of an affected twin (not recorded which). The CDR3 runs from the conserved cysteine through the conserved F or W. Fields, in order: CDR3 protein, J gene, V gene.

CASSINTAGVGYEQYF,TRBJ2-7,TRBV14
CASSHTRDGYNEQFF,TRBJ2-1,TRBV6-5
CASSSYQETQYF,TRBJ2-5,TRBV18
CASSLYTQGASYNEQFF,TRBJ2-1,TRBV18
CASSYMAGTAGELFF,TRBJ2-2,TRBV7-2
CASSLSPRINYDYTF,TRBJ1-2,TRBV4-2
CASSLVGRRQETQYF,TRBJ2-5,TRBV5-4
CASSFYETSGPNEQYF,TRBJ2-7,TRBV5-1
CASSSSDGQPQHF,TRBJ1-5,TRBV7-6
CASSSTPGQSPLSSYEQYF,TRBJ2-7,TRBV5-1
CISVSEAITSGRPNEQFF,TRBJ2-1,TRBV7-5
CASSLGSGGDDYEQYF,TRBJ2-7,TRBV7-9
CASSSRTPGKNIQYF,TRBJ2-4,TRBV28
CSARPGQSAGELFF,TRBJ2-2,TRBV20-1
CASKPPGNEQFF,TRBJ2-1,TRBV28
CASSLLRGSYEQYF,TRBJ2-7,TRBV28
CASSYGDSYNEQFF,TRBJ2-1,TRBV6-5
CASSPSGTGMNTEAFF,TRBJ1-1,TRBV18
CASSLSMNTEAFF,TRBJ1-1,TRBV12-3/TRBV12-4
CASSIGKGATAYEQYF,TRBJ2-7,TRBV9
CASSIEEGSPYEQYF,TRBJ2-7,TRBV19
CASSQRLAGYNEQFF,TRBJ2-1,TRBV7-8
CSARDRLVGEQYF,TRBJ2-7,TRBV20-1
CAVGGLVFSRGTGELFF,TRBJ2-2,TRBV19
CASSFRTDSYEQYF,TRBJ2-7,TRBV5-1
CSAEKDRGTGELFF,TRBJ2-2,TRBV29-1
CSARDSNRAGYEQYF,TRBJ2-7,TRBV20-1